The TCR beta chain under discussion was sequenced for a study of T-cell memory formation after mild COVID-19. Whole-study findings and limits: There were some responding clones in pre-infection memory, which suggested that cross-reactive memory had joined.

The sample holds a few counts of this clonotype. Its antigen is as yet unknown. TCRdb used MiXCR to reprocess the 5' RACE reads, holding one entry per CDR3 protein. The sample lists 50,000 to 75,000 distinct CDR3 sequences, 9.3% occurring once. Source material: PBMCs or a T cell subset sorted from them (not recorded which). This receptor was identified in a man aged 18 to 30 who had mild COVID-19 (a few samples of this study predate the infection). Cell type and time point are not known.

The CDR3: CSARARTGAEQFF. CDR3 bases: TGCAGTGCTAGAGCTCGTACAGGGGCTGAGCAGTTCTTC. The chain carries TRBV20-1 and TRBJ2-1; 7 nucleotides line up with TRBD1. This CDR3 is 13 amino acids long. The J segment lost 9 bases and the V segment lost 1 base, leaving 6 bases of the junction unmatched. The germline gives CDR1 DFQATT, CDR2 SNEGSKA (reference sequence).